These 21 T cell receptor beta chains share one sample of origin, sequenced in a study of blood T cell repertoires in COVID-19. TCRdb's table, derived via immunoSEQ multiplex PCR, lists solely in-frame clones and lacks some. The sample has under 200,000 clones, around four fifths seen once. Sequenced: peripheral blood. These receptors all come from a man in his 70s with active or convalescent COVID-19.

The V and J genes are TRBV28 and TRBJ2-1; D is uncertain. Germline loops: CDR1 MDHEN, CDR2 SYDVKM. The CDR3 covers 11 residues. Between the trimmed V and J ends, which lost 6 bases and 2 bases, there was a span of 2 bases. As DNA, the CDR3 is TGTGCCAGCAGCACCTACAATGAGCAGTTCTTC. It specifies CASSTYNEQFF. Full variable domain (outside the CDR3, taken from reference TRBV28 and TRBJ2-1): DVKVTQSSRYLVKRTGEKVFLECVQDMDHENMFWYRQDPGLGLRLIYFSYDVKMKEKGDIPEGYSVSREKKERFSLILESASTNQTSMYLCASSTYNEQFFGPGTRLTVL.

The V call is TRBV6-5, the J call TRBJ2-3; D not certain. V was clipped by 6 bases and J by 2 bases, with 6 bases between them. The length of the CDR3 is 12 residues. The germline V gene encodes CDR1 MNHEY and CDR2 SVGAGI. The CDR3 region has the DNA TGTGCCAGCAGACTCGACACAGATACGCAGTATTTT. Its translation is CASRLDTDTQYF.

The CDR3 DNA is TGTGCCAGTAGTGACAGGGCGAAGACAGATACGCAGTATTTT. It encodes CASSDRAKTDTQYF. The rearrangement uses TRBV19 and TRBJ2-3, with 7 nucleotides matching TRBD1. CDR1 is LNHDA, CDR2 SQIVND, per germline (reference sequence). The CDR3 runs to 14 residues. Germline trimming cut 5 bases from V and 3 bases from J; bases unmatched to any gene: 5.

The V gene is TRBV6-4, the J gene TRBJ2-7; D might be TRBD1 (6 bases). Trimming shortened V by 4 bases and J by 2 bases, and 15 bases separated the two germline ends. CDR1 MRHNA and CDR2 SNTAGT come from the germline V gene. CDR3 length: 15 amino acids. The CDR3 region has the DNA TGTGCCAGCAGTGGGGGACACTCCGATACCTACGAGCAGTACTTC. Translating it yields CASSGGHSDTYEQYF.

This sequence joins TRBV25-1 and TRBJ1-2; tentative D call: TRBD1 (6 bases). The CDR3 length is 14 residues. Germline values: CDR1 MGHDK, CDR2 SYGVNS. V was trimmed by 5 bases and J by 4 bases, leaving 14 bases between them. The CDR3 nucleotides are TGTGCCAGCAGTCATATTACAGGGAGCTATGGCTACACCTTC. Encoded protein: CASSHITGSYGYTF.

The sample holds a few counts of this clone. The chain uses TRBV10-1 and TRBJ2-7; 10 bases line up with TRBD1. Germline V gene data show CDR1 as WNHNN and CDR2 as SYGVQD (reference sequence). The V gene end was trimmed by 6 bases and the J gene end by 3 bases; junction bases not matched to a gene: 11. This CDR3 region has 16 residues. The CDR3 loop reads CASSLRTRDRGYEQYF. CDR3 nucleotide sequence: TGCGCCAGCAGCTTAAGAACTCGGGACAGGGGCTACGAGCAGTACTTC.

CDR3 coding DNA: TGTGCCAGCAGCCGCGGGCTTACGGGCGAAAAACTGTTTTTT. Protein sequence: CASSRGLTGEKLFF. This chain links TRBV6-5 with TRBJ1-4; D is ambiguous. Trimming shortened V by 6 bases and J by 8 bases, and 16 bases separated the two germline ends. Germline assignment: CDR1 MNHEY and CDR2 SVGAGI. This CDR3 region has 14 residues.

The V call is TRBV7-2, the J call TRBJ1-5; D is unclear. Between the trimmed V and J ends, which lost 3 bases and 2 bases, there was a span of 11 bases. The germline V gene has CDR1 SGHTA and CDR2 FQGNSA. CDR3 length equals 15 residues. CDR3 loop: CASSFIGGGNQPQHF. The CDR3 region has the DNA TGTGCCAGCAGCTTCATCGGCGGGGGCAATCAGCCCCAGCATTTT.

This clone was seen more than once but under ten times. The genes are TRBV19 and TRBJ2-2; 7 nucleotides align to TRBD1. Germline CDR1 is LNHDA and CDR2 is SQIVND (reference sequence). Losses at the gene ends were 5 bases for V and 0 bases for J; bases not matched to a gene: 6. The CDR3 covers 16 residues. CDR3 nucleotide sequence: TGTGCCAGTAGTCTACAGGGGACATCGAACACCGGGGAGCTGTTTTTT. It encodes CASSLQGTSNTGELFF.

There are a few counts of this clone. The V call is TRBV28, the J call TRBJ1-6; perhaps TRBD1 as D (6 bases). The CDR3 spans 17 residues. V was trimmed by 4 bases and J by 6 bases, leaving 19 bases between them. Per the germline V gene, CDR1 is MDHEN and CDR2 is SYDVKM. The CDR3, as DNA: TGTGCCAGCAGTTCCCCATCCCTTTTAGGGGGTAATTCACCCCTCCACTTT. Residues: CASSSPSLLGGNSPLHF.

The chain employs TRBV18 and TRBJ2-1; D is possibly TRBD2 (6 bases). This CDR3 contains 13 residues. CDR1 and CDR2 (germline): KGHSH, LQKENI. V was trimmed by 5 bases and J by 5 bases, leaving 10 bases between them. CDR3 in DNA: TGTGCCAGCTCATCGACTAGTGACAATGAGCAGTTCTTC. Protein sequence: CASSSTSDNEQFF.

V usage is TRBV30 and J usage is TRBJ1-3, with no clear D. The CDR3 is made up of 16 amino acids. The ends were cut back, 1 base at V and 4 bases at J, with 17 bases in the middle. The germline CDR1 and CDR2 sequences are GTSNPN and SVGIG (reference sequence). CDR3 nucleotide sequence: TGTGCCTGGAGTGGAGGGAACGGAGGTTCGGGAAACACCATATATTTT. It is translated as CAWSGGNGGSGNTIYF.

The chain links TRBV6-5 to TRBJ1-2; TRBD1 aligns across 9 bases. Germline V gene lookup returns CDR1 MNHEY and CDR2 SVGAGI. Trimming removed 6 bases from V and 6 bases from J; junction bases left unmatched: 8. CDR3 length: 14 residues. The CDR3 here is CASRATGGADGYTF. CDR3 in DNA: TGTGCCAGCAGAGCTACAGGGGGCGCGGATGGCTACACCTTC.

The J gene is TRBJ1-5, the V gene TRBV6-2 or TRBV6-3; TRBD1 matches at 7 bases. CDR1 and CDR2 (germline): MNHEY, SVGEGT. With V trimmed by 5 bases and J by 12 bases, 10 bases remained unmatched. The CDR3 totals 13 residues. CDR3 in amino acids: CASSTTGLSVQHF. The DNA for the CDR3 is TGTGCCAGCAGTACGACAGGGCTTTCAGTCCAGCATTTT.

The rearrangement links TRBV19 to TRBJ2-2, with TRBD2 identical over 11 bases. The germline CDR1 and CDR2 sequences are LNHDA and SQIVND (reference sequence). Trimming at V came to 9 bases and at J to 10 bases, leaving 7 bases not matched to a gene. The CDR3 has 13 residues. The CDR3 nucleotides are TGTGCCAGCGGGACTAGCGGTAACGAGGAGCTGTTTTTT. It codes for CASGTSGNEELFF. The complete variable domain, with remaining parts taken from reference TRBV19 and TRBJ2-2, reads DGGITQSPKYLFRKEGQNVTLSCEQNLNHDAMYWYRQDPGQGLRLIYYSQIVNDFQKGDIAEGYSVSREKKESFPLTVTSAQKNPTAFYLCASGTSGNEELFFGEGSRLTVL.

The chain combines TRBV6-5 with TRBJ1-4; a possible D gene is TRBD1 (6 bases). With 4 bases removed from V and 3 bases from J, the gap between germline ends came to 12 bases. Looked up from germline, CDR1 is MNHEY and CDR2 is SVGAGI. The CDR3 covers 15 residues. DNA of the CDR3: TGTGCCAGCAGTTTAATGCAGGGGTCTAATGAAAAACTGTTTTTT. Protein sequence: CASSLMQGSNEKLFF.

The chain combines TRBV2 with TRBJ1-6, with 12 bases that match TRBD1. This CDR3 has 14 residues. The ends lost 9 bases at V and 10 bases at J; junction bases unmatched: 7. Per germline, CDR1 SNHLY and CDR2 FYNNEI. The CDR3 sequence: CARGSGTGGSPLHF. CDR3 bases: TGTGCCAGAGGGAGCGGGACAGGGGGCTCACCCCTCCACTTT.

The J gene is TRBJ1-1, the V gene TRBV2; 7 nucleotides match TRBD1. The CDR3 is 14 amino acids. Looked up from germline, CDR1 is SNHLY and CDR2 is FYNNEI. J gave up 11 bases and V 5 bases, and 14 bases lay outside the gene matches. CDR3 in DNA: TGTGCCAGCAGTATAGGGACAGCCTCCGGAGTGGCTTTCTTT. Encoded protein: CASSIGTASGVAFF.

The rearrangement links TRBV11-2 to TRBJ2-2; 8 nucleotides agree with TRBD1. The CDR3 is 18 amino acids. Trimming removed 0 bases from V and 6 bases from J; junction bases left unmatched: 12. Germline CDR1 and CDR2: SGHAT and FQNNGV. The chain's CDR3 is CASSLDRGRADGAGELFF. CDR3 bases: TGTGCCAGCAGCTTAGACAGGGGGCGAGCTGATGGGGCCGGGGAGCTGTTTTTT.

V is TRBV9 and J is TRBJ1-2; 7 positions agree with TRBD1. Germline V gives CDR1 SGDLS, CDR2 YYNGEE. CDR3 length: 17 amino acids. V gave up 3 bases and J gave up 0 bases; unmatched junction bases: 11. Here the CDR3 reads CASSASRDRDPNYGYTF. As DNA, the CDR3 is TGTGCCAGCAGCGCATCCCGGGACAGAGATCCTAACTATGGCTACACCTTC.

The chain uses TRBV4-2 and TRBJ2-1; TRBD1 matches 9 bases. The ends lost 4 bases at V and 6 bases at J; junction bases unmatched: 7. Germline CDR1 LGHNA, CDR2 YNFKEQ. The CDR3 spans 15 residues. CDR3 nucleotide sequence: TGTGCCAGCAGCCCCGGGGACAGGGATCGCAATGAGCAGTTCTTC. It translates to CASSPGDRDRNEQFF.